This T cell receptor (beta chain) was found in a study of human T cells and chemical hapten exposure. At the level of the study: The patch tests put 0.01% DPC on the skin of the upper back and were read 6 days later. Regarding the study as a whole: In comparison with controls, expanded TCRs gave rise to a significantly larger number of large CDR3 similarity clusters. It should be noted that donors had alopecia, so their immune response may differ from healthy people's.

Attachment of unique molecular identifiers to individual cDNA molecules was performed in the library. Via MiXCR, TCRdb re-called the RACE reads, giving one row per CDR3 protein. The sample holds more than 300,000 distinct CDR3 sequences, 4.5% to 5.5% seen once. As to time point: pre-sensitization, week 0. Noted treatment: therapeutic diphenylcyclopropenone sensitization with weekly scalp DPC. Points on this clonotype: As yet, its antigen is unknown.

The receptor was derived from a woman in her fifties or sixties with alopecia areata. Some clones in this sample may be carry-over from other donors' samples. The sample was whole blood, taken in connection with sensitization to the hapten diphenylcyclopropenone (DPC).

The CDR3 protein is CASSIKGQVLSYEQYF. CDR3 sequence (DNA): TGTGCCAGCAGCATCAAAGGACAGGTCCTCTCCTACGAGCAGTACTTC. The chain is built from TRBV13 and TRBJ2-7; TRBD1 aligns across 7 bases. CDR1 is PRHDT and CDR2 is FYEKMQ in the germline V gene (reference sequence). V trimming: 5 bases; J trimming: 0 bases; junction bases outside the gene matches: 10. This CDR3 spans 16 amino acids.